Presented here are 10 T cell receptor beta chains from one specimen sequenced in a study of blood T cell repertoires in COVID-19. The method was immunoSEQ multiplex PCR; TCRdb's version includes in-frame clones alone and lacks a portion of them. The data contain roughly 230,000 clones, around 90% of them singletons. Sequenced sample: peripheral blood. These TCRs come from a man aged 65-85 years with acute or convalescent COVID-19.

The chain has TRBV2 and TRBJ2-7, with 10 bases aligning to TRBD2. With 5 bases clipped from V and 4 bases from J, the junction kept 14 bases outside the gene matches. Germline CDR1 is SNHLY and CDR2 is FYNNEI. The length of the CDR3 is 17 residues. The DNA for the CDR3 is TGTGCCAGCAGTCCCCGTGCGAGCGGGAGGGATCAGTACGAGCAGTACTTC. Its protein is CASSPRASGRDQYEQYF.

This clone has just one count. The chain couples TRBV28 to TRBJ1-2; D not resolved. This CDR3 is built from 12 residues. Germline V lookup: CDR1 MDHEN, CDR2 SYDVKM. V lost 1 base to trimming and J lost 2 bases, with 2 bases between them. The CDR3 region has the DNA TGTGCCAGCAGTTTATCAAACTATGGCTACACCTTC. Amino acids: CASSLSNYGYTF.

The V gene is TRBV24-1, the J gene TRBJ2-5; 7 nucleotides match TRBD2. The V gene's germline CDR1 is KGHDR and CDR2 SFDVKD. This CDR3 has 13 residues. Trimming at V came to 5 bases and at J to 5 bases, leaving 4 bases not matched to a gene. The DNA for the CDR3 is TGTGCCACCAGTGGTGGGGGGGGTGAGACCCAGTACTTC. Protein product: CATSGGGGETQYF.

Concerning this clone itself: One end of the junction does not line up with germline, which may come from a read error. The chain joins TRBV6-5 to TRBJ2-5; D remains ambiguous. This CDR3 region has 13 residues. Germline V gene lookup returns CDR1 MNHEY and CDR2 SVGAGI. Here the CDR3 DNA reads TGTGCCAGCAGTGACTCTCTTGGCGAGACCCAGTACTTC. It is translated as CASSDSLGETQYF.

J is TRBJ2-1 and V is TRBV19; 7 nucleotides match TRBD1. V trimming: 4 bases; J trimming: 6 bases; junction bases outside the gene matches: 9. Germline CDR1 reads LNHDA; CDR2 reads SQIVND (reference sequence). The length of the CDR3 is 15 residues. CDR3 protein: CASSTQGVWGNEQFF. In DNA form, the CDR3 reads TGTGCCAGTAGTACTCAGGGGGTGTGGGGCAATGAGCAGTTCTTC.

This chain uses TRBV4-1 with TRBJ2-7, with 10 bases fitting TRBD1. From germline, CDR1 is MGHRA and CDR2 YSYEKL. V shed 2 bases, J shed 7 bases, and the junction held 5 bases outside the gene matches. The CDR3 totals 14 residues. The CDR3 nucleotides read TGCGCCAGCAGCCAACCCGGGACAGGGGTTGAGCAGTACTTC. Protein: CASSQPGTGVEQYF.

This rearrangement joins TRBV21-1 to TRBJ1-6; the table names TRBD1, a call not compared with the DNA. TRBV21-1 is a documented pseudogene. This CDR3 is built from 18 residues. The chain's CDR3 is CASSKLTGPAGRHSPLHF. For the CDR3, the DNA is TGTGCCAGCAGCAAACTAACCGGTCCGGCAGGTCGGCATTCACCCCTCCACTTT.

The rearrangement uses TRBV7-2 and TRBJ2-1; no clear D. Trimming stripped 1 base from V and 11 bases from J, with 9 bases between. This CDR3 spans 12 amino acids. CDR1 and CDR2 (germline): SGHTA, FQGNSA. The CDR3 protein is CASSLGHPKQFF. CDR3 sequence (DNA): TGTGCCAGCAGCTTAGGACACCCAAAGCAGTTCTTC. The full variable domain, rest sourced from reference TRBV7-2 and TRBJ2-1, is GAGVSQSPSNKVTEKGKDVELRCDPISGHTALYWYRQSLGQGLEFLIYFQGNSAPDKSGLPSDRFSAERTGGSVSTLTIQRTQQEDSAVYLCASSLGHPKQFFGPGTRLTVL.

The V gene is TRBV6-5, the J gene TRBJ1-2; the match to TRBD1 covers 8 bases. Germline trimming cut 1 base from V and 3 bases from J; bases unmatched to any gene: 1. Germline loops: CDR1 MNHEY, CDR2 SVGAGI. CDR3 size: 14 residues. CDR3 protein: CASSYYRGDYGYTF. As DNA, the CDR3 is TGTGCCAGCAGTTACTACAGGGGGGACTATGGCTACACCTTC.

The rearrangement joins TRBV24-1 to TRBJ2-1; D possibly corresponds to TRBD2 (5 bases). V was cut by 2 bases and J by 8 bases, with 15 bases left in between. Germline V gene data show CDR1 as KGHDR and CDR2 as SFDVKD. The length of the CDR3 is 15 residues. CDR3 residues: CATSDSASGTHEQFF. The CDR3 coding sequence is TGTGCCACCAGTGATTCCGCGTCGGGAACACATGAGCAGTTCTTC.